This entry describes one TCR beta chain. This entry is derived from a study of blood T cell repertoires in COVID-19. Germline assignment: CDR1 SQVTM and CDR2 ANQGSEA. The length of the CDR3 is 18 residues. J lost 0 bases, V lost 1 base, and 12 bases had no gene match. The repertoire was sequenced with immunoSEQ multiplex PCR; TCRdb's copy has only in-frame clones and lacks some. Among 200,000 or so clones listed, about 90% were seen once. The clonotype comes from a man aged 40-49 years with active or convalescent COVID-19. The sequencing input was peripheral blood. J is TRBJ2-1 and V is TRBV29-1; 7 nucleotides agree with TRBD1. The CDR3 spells CSVEVHNRGPSSYNEQFF. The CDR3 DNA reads TGCAGCGTTGAAGTACACAACAGGGGTCCTAGCTCCTACAATGAGCAGTTCTTC.